Presented here are 22 T cell receptor beta chains from one specimen sequenced in a study of early T cells in non-severe SARS-CoV-2 infection (dated by TCRdb to 2020 to 2022). Libraries were constructed by 5' RACE. TCRdb names NextSeq 500 as the instrument used. TCRdb itself trimmed the public reads at Q25 with fastp, ran MiXCR and retained productive beta chains. One record per CDR3 amino acid sequence lists the most common genes and DNA. Within this sample are about 30,000 distinct CDR3 sequences, with 6.6% of them counted one time only. Of the sample, about a third is held by the ten largest clones. The sequenced sample was whole blood. These receptors came from an adult who was a healthcare worker with PCR-confirmed SARS-CoV-2 infection or an uninfected control (not recorded which).

This clonotype was observed a handful of times. This chain joins TRBV5-1 and TRBJ2-1, with D maybe TRBD2 (6 bases). V was trimmed by 0 bases and J by 4 bases, leaving 11 bases between them. The CDR3 sequence is 15 residues long. Per germline, CDR1 SGHRS and CDR2 YFSETQ. For the CDR3, the DNA is TGCGCCAGCAGCTTGGCTGACGGGAGTTACAATGAGCAGTTCTTC. This translates into CASSLADGSYNEQFF.

This clonotype was observed a few times. This sequence joins TRBV6-2 or TRBV6-3 and TRBJ2-6, with D possibly being TRBD1 (5 bases). Germline V gene sequence: CDR1 MNHEY, CDR2 SVGEGT. This CDR3 is built from 16 residues. Between the trimmed V and J ends, which lost 6 bases and 0 bases, there was a span of 12 bases. The CDR3 is CASRWGLISGANVLTF. For the CDR3, the DNA is TGTGCCAGCAGGTGGGGCCTAATCTCTGGGGCCAACGTCCTGACTTTC.

At least ten counts were recorded for this clonotype. The rearrangement links TRBV7-2 to TRBJ1-6; 7 nucleotides align to TRBD1. The V and J ends lost 3 bases and 5 bases, in that order; junction bases with no gene match: 4. The germline V gene encodes CDR1 SGHTA and CDR2 FQGNSA. The CDR3 contains 15 residues. CDR3 bases: TGTGCCAGCAGCTTGATGACAGGGAATAATTCACCCCTCCACTTT. Translation gives CASSLMTGNNSPLHF.

The rearrangement joins TRBV7-3 to TRBJ2-3, with D possibly matching TRBD2 (6 bases). V was clipped by 5 bases and J by 7 bases, with 16 bases between them. The CDR3 has 14 residues. CDR1 SGHTA and CDR2 FQGTGA come from the germline V gene. This CDR3 reads CASSPAGTPNTQYF. In nucleotides, the CDR3 is TGTGCCAGCAGCCCCGCGGGGACCCCGAATACGCAGTATTTT. Full variable domain (outside the CDR3, taken from reference TRBV7-3 and TRBJ2-3): GAGVSQTPSNKVTEKGKYVELRCDPISGHTALYWYRQSLGQGPEFLIYFQGTGAADDSGLPNDRFFAVRPEGSVSTLKIQRTERGDSAVYLCASSPAGTPNTQYFGPGTRLTVL.

This clonotype was detected many times. J is TRBJ1-5 and V is TRBV18, with D unclear. V was clipped by 4 bases and J by 6 bases, with 10 bases between them. The CDR3 length is 13 residues. Germline lookup yields CDR1 KGHSH and CDR2 LQKENI. CDR3 nucleotide sequence: TGTGCCAGCTCACTCCATATAAGTCAGCCCCAGCATTTT. Protein: CASSLHISQPQHF.

The chain uses TRBV5-5 and TRBJ2-1; D is undetermined. Germline V gene lookup returns CDR1 SGHKS and CDR2 YYEKEE (reference sequence). V lost 0 bases to trimming and J lost 8 bases, with 9 bases between them. The CDR3 loop spans 13 amino acids. CDR3 nucleotide sequence: TGTGCCAGCAGCTTGGCTGGCCCAGATGAGCAGTTCTTC. Its translation is CASSLAGPDEQFF.

This clonotype was seen at least ten times. The chain recombines TRBV20-1 with TRBJ1-2; no clear D. Germline V gene data show CDR1 as DFQATT and CDR2 as SNEGSKA (reference sequence). Trimming took off 0 bases at V and 0 bases at J, with 23 bases between the two ends. The CDR3 contains 19 residues. CDR3 in DNA: TGCAGTGCTAGAGATTTACGTAACGAAGGGAGCGGGGCTAACTATGGCTACACCTTC. Translating gives CSARDLRNEGSGANYGYTF.

This clonotype has a count of ten or more. The chain has TRBV27 and TRBJ1-2; 7 bases align to TRBD1. From germline, CDR1 is MNHEY and CDR2 SMNVEV (reference sequence). V shed 3 bases and J 4 bases; nucleotides not matched to a gene: 11. This CDR3 has 16 residues. CDR3: CASSFSDNRGFYGYTF. CDR3 in DNA: TGTGCCAGCAGTTTTTCCGACAACAGGGGCTTCTATGGCTACACCTTC.

This clonotype was observed many times. The chain combines TRBV6-1 with TRBJ1-4; TRBD1 might be the D (6 bases). The germline V gene has CDR1 MNHNS and CDR2 SASEGT. The CDR3 is 15 residues long. V shed 4 bases and J shed 2 bases, with 11 bases lying between them. CDR3 DNA sequence: TGTGCCAGCAGTGCTCGCAGGGGCACTAATGAAAAACTGTTTTTT. It yields the protein CASSARRGTNEKLFF.

This clonotype was found many times. The CDR3 DNA reads TGTGCCAGCAGGCGGGCTTTCGGGTCACCCCTCCACTTT. Encoded protein: CASRRAFGSPLHF. The chain couples TRBV28 to TRBJ1-6, with D hard to call. The length of the CDR3 is 13 residues. V was pared by 6 bases and J by 10 bases, with 13 bases between. Germline CDR1 MDHEN, CDR2 SYDVKM.

The CDR3 loop is CASSQDLTVQETQYF. The CDR3 region has the DNA TGTGCCAGCAGCCAAGATCTGACAGTCCAAGAGACCCAGTACTTC. The chain joins TRBV3-1 to TRBJ2-5; a possible D gene is TRBD1 (5 bases). The CDR3 consists of 15 residues. V was pared by 0 bases and J by 1 base, with 9 bases between. CDR1 is LGHDT and CDR2 is YNNKEL in the germline V gene (reference sequence).

This clonotype was seen many times. DNA of the CDR3: TGTGCCAGCAGTTACTCAGGCGCCTACACGGGAGCCAAAAACATTCAGTACTTC. The encoded protein is CASSYSGAYTGAKNIQYF. This chain links TRBV6-5 with TRBJ2-4; D gene ambiguous. V lost 0 bases to trimming and J lost 0 bases, with 15 bases between them. The CDR3 totals 18 residues. Per germline, CDR1 MNHEY and CDR2 SVGAGI.

This clonotype was recorded many times. The V gene is TRBV5-6, the J gene TRBJ2-4; D is perhaps TRBD1 (5 bases). From germline, CDR1 is SGHDT and CDR2 YYEEEE. Trimming stripped 0 bases from V and 4 bases from J, with 5 bases between. The CDR3 is 13 amino acids. The CDR3 reads CASSLGQKNIQYF. The CDR3 bases are TGTGCCAGCAGCTTGGGACAGAAAAACATTCAGTACTTC.

This clonotype was observed many times. V is TRBV19 and J is TRBJ1-2; D is uncertain. The V and J ends lost 5 bases and 8 bases respectively, with 18 bases between them. Looked up from germline, CDR1 is LNHDA and CDR2 is SQIVND (reference sequence). The CDR3 runs 14 residues. The CDR3 loop is CASSLVRHSAGYTF. The DNA for the CDR3 is TGTGCCAGTAGTCTCGTCCGTCACTCTGCGGGCTACACCTTC.

This clonotype appeared a few times. V usage is TRBV9 and J usage is TRBJ2-1; D is undetermined. V was pared by 3 bases and J by 5 bases, with 9 bases between. This CDR3 contains 13 residues. From germline, CDR1 is SGDLS and CDR2 YYNGEE. The CDR3 region has the DNA TGTGCCAGCAGCGGTAGGGCCCACAATGAGCAGTTCTTC. Its protein product is CASSGRAHNEQFF.

This clonotype has a handful of counts. The chain combines TRBV2 with TRBJ1-3, with no clear D. Germline loops: CDR1 SNHLY, CDR2 FYNNEI. The CDR3 totals 14 residues. Trimming pared 5 bases from V and 4 bases from J, leaving 12 bases between. CDR3 DNA sequence: TGTGCCAGCAGTCCATCCCGAGGGGGAAACACCATATATTTT. Its protein product is CASSPSRGGNTIYF.

This clonotype was found many times. This chain uses TRBV4-3 with TRBJ2-7; possible D gene TRBD1, 5 bases. CDR3 length: 14 amino acids. V was trimmed by 2 bases and J by 3 bases, leaving 11 bases between them. CDR1 LGHNA and CDR2 YSLEER come from the germline V gene. CDR3 sequence (DNA): TGCGCCAGCAGCCAATCCAGGGAATTCTACGAGCAGTACTTC. This sequence encodes CASSQSREFYEQYF.

At least ten counts were recorded for this clonotype. V usage is TRBV7-8 and J usage is TRBJ2-3; D may match TRBD1 or TRBD2 (5 bases each). The CDR3 has 14 residues. Between the trimmed V and J ends, which lost 5 bases and 1 base, there was a span of 10 bases. CDR1 and CDR2 from the germline V gene are SGHVS and FQNEAQ. The CDR3 spells CASSRDGGTDTQYF. The CDR3 DNA is TGTGCCAGCAGCCGGGACGGGGGCACAGATACGCAGTATTTT.

This chain connects TRBV11-3 to TRBJ2-1; 10 positions agree with TRBD2. The CDR3 consists of 13 residues. Unmatched junction bases numbered 3, after V lost 5 bases and J lost 8 bases. The V gene's germline CDR1 is SGHNT and CDR2 YENEEA. Here the CDR3 DNA reads TGTGCCAGCAGCCATGGGACTAGCGATGAGCAGTTCTTC. Amino acids: CASSHGTSDEQFF.

This clonotype showed up many times. The J gene is TRBJ2-1, the V gene TRBV18; no firm D call. Germline V lookup: CDR1 KGHSH, CDR2 LQKENI. The length of the CDR3 is 13 residues. Trimming left V 2 bases short and J 3 bases short, with 5 bases between. CDR3 residues: CASSPSIYNEQFF. The CDR3 nucleotides are TGTGCCAGCTCACCAAGTATCTACAATGAGCAGTTCTTC.

By share of the sample, this clonotype is hyperexpanded. The chain uses TRBV9 and TRBJ2-1, with 9 bases lining up with TRBD2. Germline trimming cut 4 bases from V and 7 bases from J; bases unmatched to any gene: 9. In germline, CDR1 is SGDLS, CDR2 YYNGEE. This CDR3 has 15 residues. DNA of the CDR3: TGTGCCAGCAGCCCTGATAGCGGGAGTCAGAATGAGCAGTTCTTC. Translated: CASSPDSGSQNEQFF.

In its sample, this clonotype was seen many times. V and J are TRBV18 and TRBJ2-3; TRBD1 aligns across 8 bases. V dropped 3 bases and J dropped 4; count of bases not matched to a gene: 6. The germline CDR1 and CDR2 sequences are KGHSH and LQKENI. The length of the CDR3 is 15 residues. In nucleotides, the CDR3 is TGTGCCAGCTCACCTCCGGGACAGGCCGCAGATACGCAGTATTTT. It translates to CASSPPGQAADTQYF.